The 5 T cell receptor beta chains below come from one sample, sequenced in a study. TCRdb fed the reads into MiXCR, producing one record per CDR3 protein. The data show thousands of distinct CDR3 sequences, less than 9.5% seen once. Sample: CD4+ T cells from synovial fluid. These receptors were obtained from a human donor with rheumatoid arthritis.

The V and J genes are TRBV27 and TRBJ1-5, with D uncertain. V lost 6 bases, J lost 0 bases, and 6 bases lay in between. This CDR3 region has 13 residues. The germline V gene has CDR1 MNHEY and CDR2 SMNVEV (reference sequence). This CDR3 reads CASSLVSNQPQHF. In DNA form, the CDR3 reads TGTGCCAGCAGCCTAGTTAGCAATCAGCCCCAGCATTTT.

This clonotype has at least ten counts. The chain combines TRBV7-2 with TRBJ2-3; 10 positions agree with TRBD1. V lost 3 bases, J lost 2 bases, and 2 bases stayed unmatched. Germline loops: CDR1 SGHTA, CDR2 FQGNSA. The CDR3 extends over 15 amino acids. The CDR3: CASSLTGGFTDTQYF. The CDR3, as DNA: TGTGCCAGCAGCTTGACAGGGGGCTTCACAGATACGCAGTATTTT.

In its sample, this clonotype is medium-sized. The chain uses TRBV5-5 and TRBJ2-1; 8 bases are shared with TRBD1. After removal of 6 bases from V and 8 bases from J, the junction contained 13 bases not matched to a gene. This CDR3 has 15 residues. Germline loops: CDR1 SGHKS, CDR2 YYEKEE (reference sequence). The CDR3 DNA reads TGTGCCAGCAATAAGGGGAGGACAGGGTCGGATGAGCAGTTCTTC. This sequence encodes CASNKGRTGSDEQFF.

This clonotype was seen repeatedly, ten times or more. The CDR3 loop reads CASSYGGAATNEKLFF. The CDR3 DNA reads TGCGCCAGCAGCTATGGGGGGGCAGCAACTAATGAAAAACTGTTTTTT. The rearrangement joins TRBV5-1 to TRBJ1-4; maybe TRBD1 (6 bases). Trimming removed 3 bases from V and 0 bases from J, with 12 bases in between. CDR3 length: 16 amino acids. Germline V gene sequence: CDR1 SGHRS, CDR2 YFSETQ.

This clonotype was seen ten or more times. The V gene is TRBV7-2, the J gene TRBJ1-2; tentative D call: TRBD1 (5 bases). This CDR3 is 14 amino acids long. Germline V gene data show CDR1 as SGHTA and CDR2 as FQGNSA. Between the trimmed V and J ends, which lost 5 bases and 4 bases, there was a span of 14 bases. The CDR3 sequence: CASSPQGSTYGYTF. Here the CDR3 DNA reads TGTGCCAGCAGCCCCCAGGGTTCGACCTATGGCTACACCTTC.